Following are 3 T cell receptor beta chains from one sample sequenced in a study of blood T cell repertoires in COVID-19. Method: immunoSEQ multiplex PCR; TCRdb's copy keeps in-frame clones and lacks some. The top ten hold approximately 15% of the sample, which has about 180,000 clones, 80% seen once. Material for sequencing was PBMCs or T cells enriched from blood (not recorded which). These receptor sequences come from a man in his sixties who had been exposed to COVID-19.

V usage is TRBV13 and J usage is TRBJ2-1; 11 nucleotides line up with TRBD1. V lost 4 bases, J lost 7 bases, and 6 bases stayed unmatched. Germline V gene lookup returns CDR1 PRHDT and CDR2 FYEKMQ (reference sequence). This CDR3 has 15 residues. The CDR3 DNA sequence: TGTGCCAGCAGCTCACCGGGACAGGGGGGAAATGAGCAGTTCTTC. Protein: CASSSPGQGGNEQFF.

The chain carries TRBV7-8 and TRBJ2-7; 11 bases are a match to TRBD1. Germline loops: CDR1 SGHVS, CDR2 FQNEAQ. The CDR3 is 14 residues long. J lost 4 bases, V lost 5 bases, and 4 bases had no gene match. The chain's CDR3 is CASSRGQGAYEQYF. CDR3 sequence (DNA): TGTGCCAGCAGCCGAGGACAGGGGGCGTACGAGCAGTACTTC.

V is TRBV9 and J is TRBJ1-2; 11 bases are shared with TRBD1. CDR1 SGDLS and CDR2 YYNGEE come from the germline V gene. V was pared by 2 bases and J by 7 bases, with 7 bases of the junction left unmatched. The CDR3 totals 15 residues. CDR3 in amino acids: CASSVLGQGEGGYTF. CDR3 DNA sequence: TGTGCCAGCAGCGTGTTGGGACAGGGGGAGGGTGGCTACACCTTC. The entire variable domain, with the rest obtained from reference TRBV9 and TRBJ1-2, is as follows: DSGVTQTPKHLITATGQRVTLRCSPRSGDLSVYWYQQSLDQGLQFLIQYYNGEERAKGNILERFSAQQFPDLHSELNLSSLELGDSALYFCASSVLGQGEGGYTFGSGTRLTVV.